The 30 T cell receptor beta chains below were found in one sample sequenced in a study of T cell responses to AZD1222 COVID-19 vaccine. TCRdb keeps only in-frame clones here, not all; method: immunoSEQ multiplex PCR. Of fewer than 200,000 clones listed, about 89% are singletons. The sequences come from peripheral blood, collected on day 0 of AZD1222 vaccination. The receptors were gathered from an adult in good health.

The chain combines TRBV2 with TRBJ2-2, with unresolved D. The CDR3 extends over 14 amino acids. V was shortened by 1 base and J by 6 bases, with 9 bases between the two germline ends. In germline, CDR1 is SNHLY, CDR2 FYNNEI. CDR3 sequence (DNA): TGTGCCAGCAGTGAAGACCGGCCTCCCGGGGAGCTGTTTTTT. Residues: CASSEDRPPGELFF.

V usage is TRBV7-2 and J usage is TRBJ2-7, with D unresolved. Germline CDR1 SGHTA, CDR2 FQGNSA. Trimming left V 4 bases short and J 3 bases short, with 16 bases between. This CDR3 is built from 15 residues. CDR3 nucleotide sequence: TGTGCCAGCAGCTCCCAAAAGTTAGATAACTACGAGCAGTACGTC. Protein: CASSSQKLDNYEQYV.

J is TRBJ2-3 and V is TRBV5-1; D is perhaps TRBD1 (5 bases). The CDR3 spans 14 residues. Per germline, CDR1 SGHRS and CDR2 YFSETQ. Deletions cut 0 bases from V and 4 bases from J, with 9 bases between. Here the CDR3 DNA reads TGCGCCAGCAGCTTGGTACAGGCCGCAGATACGCAGTATTTT. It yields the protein CASSLVQAADTQYF.

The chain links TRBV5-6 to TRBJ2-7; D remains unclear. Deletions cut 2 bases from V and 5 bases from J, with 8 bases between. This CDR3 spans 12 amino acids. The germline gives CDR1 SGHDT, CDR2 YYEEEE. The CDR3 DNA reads TGTGCCAGCAGCTTAGCCAGACACGAGCAGTACGTC. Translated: CASSLARHEQYV.

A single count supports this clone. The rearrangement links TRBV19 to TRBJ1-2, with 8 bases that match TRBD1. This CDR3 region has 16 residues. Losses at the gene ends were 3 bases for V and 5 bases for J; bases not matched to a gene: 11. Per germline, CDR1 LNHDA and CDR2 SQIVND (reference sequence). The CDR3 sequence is CASSIAGQGTMYGYTF. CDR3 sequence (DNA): TGTGCCAGTAGTATTGCAGGACAGGGCACTATGTATGGCTACACCTTC.

This chain's CDR3 is CAISESKGEITEAFF. CDR3 in DNA: TGTGCCATCAGTGAGTCGAAAGGGGAGATCACTGAAGCTTTCTTT. The chain is built from TRBV10-3 and TRBJ1-1; a possible D gene is TRBD1 (5 bases). The germline V gene has CDR1 ENHRY and CDR2 SYGVKD. There are 15 residues in the CDR3. V lost 0 bases, J lost 4 bases, and 12 bases lay in between.

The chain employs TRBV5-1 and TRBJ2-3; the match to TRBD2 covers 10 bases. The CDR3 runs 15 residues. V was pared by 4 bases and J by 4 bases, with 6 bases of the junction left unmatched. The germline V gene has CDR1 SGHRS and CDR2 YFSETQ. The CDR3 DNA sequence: TGCGCCAGCAGCCCGGGACTAGCGCGTTCAGATACGCAGTATTTT. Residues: CASSPGLARSDTQYF.

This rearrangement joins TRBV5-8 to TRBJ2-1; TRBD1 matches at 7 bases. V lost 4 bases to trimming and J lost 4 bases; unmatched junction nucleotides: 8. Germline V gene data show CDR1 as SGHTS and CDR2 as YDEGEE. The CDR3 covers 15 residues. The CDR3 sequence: CASSKGQRLYNEQFF. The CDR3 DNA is TGTGCCAGCAGCAAGGGACAGCGTTTGTACAATGAGCAGTTCTTC.

CDR3 in DNA: TGTGCCAGTAGTGTATACAGGGGGCTGGACCCTGAAGCTTTCTTT. Translated, it gives CASSVYRGLDPEAFF. V usage is TRBV19 and J usage is TRBJ1-1; TRBD1 aligns across 9 bases. CDR1 is LNHDA, CDR2 SQIVND, per germline (reference sequence). The CDR3 runs to 15 residues. V dropped 5 bases and J dropped 6; count of bases not matched to a gene: 10.

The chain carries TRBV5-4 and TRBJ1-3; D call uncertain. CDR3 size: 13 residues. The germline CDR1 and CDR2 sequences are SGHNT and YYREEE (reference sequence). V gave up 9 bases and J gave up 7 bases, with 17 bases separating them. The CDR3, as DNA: TGTGCCACCAACCTGGCGGGGTCCAACACCATATATTTT. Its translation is CATNLAGSNTIYF.

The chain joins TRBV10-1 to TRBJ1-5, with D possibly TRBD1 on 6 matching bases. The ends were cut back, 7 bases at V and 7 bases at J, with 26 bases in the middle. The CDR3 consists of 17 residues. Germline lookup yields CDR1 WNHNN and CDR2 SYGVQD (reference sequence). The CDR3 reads CASKRGPLRTVNQPQHF. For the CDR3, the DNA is TGCGCCAGCAAGCGGGGGCCCCTAAGGACGGTTAACCAGCCCCAGCATTTT.

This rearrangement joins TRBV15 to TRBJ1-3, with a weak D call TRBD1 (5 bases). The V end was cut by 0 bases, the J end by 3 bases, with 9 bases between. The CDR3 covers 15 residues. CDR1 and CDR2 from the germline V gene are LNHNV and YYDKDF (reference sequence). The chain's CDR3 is CATSRDRVVGNTIYF. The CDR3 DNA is TGTGCCACCAGCAGAGACAGGGTAGTTGGAAACACCATATATTTT.

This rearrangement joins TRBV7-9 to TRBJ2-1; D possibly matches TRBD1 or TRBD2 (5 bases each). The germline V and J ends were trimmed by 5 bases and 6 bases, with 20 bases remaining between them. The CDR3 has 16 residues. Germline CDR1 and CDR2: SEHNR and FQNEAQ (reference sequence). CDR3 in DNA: TGTGCCAGCAGCAACACCGGACCCAGGGAGCCCAATGAGCAGTTCTTC. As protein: CASSNTGPREPNEQFF. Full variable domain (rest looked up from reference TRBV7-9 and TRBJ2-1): DTGVSQNPRHKITKRGQNVTFRCDPISEHNRLYWYRQTLGQGPEFLTYFQNEAQLEKSRLLSDRFSAERPKGSFSTLEIQRTEQGDSAMYLCASSNTGPREPNEQFFGPGTRLTVL.

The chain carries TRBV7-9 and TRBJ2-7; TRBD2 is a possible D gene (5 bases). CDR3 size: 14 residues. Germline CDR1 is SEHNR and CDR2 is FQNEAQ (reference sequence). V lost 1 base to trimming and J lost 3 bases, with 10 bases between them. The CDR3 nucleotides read TGTGCCAGCAGCTTAGTCGGAGGCTTCTACGAGCAGTACTTC. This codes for CASSLVGGFYEQYF.

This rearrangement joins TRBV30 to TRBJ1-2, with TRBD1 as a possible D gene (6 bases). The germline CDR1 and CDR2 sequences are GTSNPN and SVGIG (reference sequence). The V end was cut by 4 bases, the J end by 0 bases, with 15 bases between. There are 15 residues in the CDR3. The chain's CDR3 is CAWTPGYRANYGYTF. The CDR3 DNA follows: TGTGCCTGGACTCCAGGGTACAGGGCTAACTATGGCTACACCTTC.

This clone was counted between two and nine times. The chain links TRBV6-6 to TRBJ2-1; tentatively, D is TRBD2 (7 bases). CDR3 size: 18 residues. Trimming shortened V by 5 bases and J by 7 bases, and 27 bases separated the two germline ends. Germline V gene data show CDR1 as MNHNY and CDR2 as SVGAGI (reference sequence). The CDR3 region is CASSPLRGRGAMGNEQFF. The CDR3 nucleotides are TGTGCCAGCAGTCCCCTTAGAGGACGGGGGGCCATGGGAAATGAGCAGTTCTTC.

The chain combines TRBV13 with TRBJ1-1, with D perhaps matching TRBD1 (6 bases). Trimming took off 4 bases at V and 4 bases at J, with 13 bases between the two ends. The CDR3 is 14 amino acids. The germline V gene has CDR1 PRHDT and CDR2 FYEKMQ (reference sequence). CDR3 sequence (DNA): TGTGCCAGCAGCTCCGGGACACCAGCCACTGAAGCTTTCTTT. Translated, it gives CASSSGTPATEAFF.

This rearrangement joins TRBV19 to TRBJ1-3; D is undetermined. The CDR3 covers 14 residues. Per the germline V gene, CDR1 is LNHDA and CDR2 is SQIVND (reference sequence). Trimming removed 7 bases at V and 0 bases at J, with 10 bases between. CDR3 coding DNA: TGTGCCAGTACGGGCCTAAGCTCTGGAAACACCATATATTTT. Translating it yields CASTGLSSGNTIYF.

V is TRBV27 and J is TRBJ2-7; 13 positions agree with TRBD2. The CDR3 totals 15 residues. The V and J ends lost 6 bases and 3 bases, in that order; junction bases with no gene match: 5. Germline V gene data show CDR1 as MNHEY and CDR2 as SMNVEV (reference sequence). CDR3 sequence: CASSRLAGGNYEQYF. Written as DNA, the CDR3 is TGTGCCAGCAGCCGACTAGCGGGAGGTAACTACGAGCAGTACTTC.

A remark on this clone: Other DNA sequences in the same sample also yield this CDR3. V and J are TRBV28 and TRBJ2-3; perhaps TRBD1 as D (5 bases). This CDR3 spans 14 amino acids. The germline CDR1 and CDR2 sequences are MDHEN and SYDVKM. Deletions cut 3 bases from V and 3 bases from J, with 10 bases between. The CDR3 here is CASSFLSGTDTQYF. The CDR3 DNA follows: TGTGCCAGCAGTTTTCTCTCAGGGACAGATACGCAGTATTTT. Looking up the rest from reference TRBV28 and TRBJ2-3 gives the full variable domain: DVKVTQSSRYLVKRTGEKVFLECVQDMDHENMFWYRQDPGLGLRLIYFSYDVKMKEKGDIPEGYSVSREKKERFSLILESASTNQTSMYLCASSFLSGTDTQYFGPGTRLTVL.

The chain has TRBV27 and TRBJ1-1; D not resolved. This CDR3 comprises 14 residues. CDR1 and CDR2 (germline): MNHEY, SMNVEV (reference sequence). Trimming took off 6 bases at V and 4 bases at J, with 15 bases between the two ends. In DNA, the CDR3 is TGTGCCAGCAGCCCCCGTCCCCTGAGCACTGAAGCTTTCTTT. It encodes CASSPRPLSTEAFF.

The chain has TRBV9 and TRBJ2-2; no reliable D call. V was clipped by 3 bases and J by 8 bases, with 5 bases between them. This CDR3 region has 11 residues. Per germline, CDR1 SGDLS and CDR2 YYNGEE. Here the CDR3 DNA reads TGTGCCAGCAGCGCCGCAGGGGAGCTGTTTTTT. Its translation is CASSAAGELFF.

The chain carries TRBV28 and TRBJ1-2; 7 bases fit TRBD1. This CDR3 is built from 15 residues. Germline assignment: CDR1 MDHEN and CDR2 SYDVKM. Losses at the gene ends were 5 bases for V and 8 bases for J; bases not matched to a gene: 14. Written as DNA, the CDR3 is TGTGCCAGCAGTCCGTATAGGGGACAGCTTGGGGGCTACACCTTC. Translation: CASSPYRGQLGGYTF.

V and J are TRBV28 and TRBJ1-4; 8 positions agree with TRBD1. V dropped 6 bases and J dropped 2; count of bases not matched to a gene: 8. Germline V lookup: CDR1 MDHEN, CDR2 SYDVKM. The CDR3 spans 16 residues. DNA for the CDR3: TGTGCCAGCAGACTCGGACAGGGAAGGACTAATGAAAAACTGTTTTTT. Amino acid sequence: CASRLGQGRTNEKLFF. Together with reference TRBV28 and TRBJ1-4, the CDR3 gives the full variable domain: DVKVTQSSRYLVKRTGEKVFLECVQDMDHENMFWYRQDPGLGLRLIYFSYDVKMKEKGDIPEGYSVSREKKERFSLILESASTNQTSMYLCASRLGQGRTNEKLFFGSGTQLSVL.

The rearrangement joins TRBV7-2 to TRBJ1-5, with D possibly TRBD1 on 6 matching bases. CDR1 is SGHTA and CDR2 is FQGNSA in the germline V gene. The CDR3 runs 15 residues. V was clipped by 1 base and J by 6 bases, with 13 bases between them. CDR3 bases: TGTGCCAGCAGCTTAGACGGGGGGCGGGGTCAGCCCCAGCATTTT. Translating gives CASSLDGGRGQPQHF.

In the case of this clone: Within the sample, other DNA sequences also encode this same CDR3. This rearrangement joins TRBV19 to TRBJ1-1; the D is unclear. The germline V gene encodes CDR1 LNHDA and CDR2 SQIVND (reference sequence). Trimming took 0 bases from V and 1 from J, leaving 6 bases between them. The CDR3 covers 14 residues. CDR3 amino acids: CASSIEGRNTEAFF. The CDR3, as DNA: TGTGCCAGTAGTATAGAAGGCAGGAACACTGAAGCTTTCTTT.

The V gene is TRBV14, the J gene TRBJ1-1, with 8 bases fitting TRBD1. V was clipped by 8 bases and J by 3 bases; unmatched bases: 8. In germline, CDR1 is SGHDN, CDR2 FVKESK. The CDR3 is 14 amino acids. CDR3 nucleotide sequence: TGTGCCAGCCAAGGGGCAGGGGGCTACACTGAAGCTTTCTTT. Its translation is CASQGAGGYTEAFF.

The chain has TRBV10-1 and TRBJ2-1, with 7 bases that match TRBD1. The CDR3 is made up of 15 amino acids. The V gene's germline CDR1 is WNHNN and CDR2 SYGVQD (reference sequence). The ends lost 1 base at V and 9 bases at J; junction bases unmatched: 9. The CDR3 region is CASSEFEGATSEQFF. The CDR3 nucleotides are TGCGCCAGCAGTGAGTTCGAGGGGGCCACGTCTGAGCAGTTCTTC.

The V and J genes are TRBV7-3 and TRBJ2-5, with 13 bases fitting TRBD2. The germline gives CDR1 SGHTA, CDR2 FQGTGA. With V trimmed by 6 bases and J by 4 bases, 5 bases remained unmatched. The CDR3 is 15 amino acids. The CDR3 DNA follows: TGTGCCAGCAGTCGACTAGCGGGAGGAGGAGAGACCCAGTACTTC. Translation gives CASSRLAGGGETQYF.

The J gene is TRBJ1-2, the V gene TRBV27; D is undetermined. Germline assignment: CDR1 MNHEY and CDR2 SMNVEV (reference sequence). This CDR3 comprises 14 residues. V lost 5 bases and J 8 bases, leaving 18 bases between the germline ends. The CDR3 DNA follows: TGTGCCAGCAGTGCCCTCCCGGGAGCAGCGGGCTACACCTTC. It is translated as CASSALPGAAGYTF.